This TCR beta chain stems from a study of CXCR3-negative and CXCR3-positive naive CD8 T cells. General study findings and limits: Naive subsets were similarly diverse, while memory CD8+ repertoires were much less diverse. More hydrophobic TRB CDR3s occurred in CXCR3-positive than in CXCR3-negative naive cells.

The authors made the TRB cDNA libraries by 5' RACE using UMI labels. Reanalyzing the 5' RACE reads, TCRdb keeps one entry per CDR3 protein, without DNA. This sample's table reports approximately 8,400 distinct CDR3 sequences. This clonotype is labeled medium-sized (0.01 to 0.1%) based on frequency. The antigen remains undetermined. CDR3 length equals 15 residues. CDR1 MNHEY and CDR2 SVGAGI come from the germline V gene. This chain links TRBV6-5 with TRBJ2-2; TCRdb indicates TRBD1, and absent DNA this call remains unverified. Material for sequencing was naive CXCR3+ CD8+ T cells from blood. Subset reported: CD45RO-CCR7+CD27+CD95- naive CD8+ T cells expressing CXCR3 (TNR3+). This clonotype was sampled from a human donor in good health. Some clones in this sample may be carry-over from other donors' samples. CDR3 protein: CASSYSNRGTGELFF.